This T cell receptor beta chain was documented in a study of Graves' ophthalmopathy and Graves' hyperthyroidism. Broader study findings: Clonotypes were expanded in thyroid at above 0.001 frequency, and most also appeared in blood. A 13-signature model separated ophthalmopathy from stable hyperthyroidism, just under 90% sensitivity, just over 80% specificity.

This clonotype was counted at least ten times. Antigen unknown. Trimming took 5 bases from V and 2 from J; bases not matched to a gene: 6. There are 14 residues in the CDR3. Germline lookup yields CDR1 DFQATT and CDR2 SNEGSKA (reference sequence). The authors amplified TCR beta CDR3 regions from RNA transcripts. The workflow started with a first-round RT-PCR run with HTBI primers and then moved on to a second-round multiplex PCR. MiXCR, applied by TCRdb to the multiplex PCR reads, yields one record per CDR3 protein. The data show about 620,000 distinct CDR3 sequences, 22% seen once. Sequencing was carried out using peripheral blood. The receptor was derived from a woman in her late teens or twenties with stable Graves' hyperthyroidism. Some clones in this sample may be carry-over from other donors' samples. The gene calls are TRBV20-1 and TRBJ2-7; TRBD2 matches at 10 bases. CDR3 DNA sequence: TGCAGTGCTTCCCGGACTAGCGGACCCTACGAGCAGTACTTC. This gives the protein CSASRTSGPYEQYF.